This T cell receptor beta chain was captured by sequencing in a study of shared clonotypes between healthy human individuals. The germline V gene has CDR1 SGHRS and CDR2 YFSETQ. CDR3 length: 15 residues. The V and J ends lost 5 bases and 4 bases, in that order; junction bases with no gene match: 4. Produced via immunoSEQ multiplex PCR; TCRdb's table is partial and in-frame only. The sample gives 850,000 to 1,200,000 clones, 65% to 80% of which show up once; roughly 1.4% is in the top ten. Material for sequencing was memory CD4+ T cells sorted from blood. Sample subset: CD45RA-negative fraction. The chain couples TRBV5-1 to TRBJ2-5, with 14 bases matching TRBD2. The origin of this receptor is a man aged 18 to 30 in good health. The CDR3 spells CASRGLAGVGETQYF. DNA for the CDR3: TGCGCCAGCAGGGGACTAGCGGGAGTTGGAGAGACCCAGTACTTC. Filled out from reference TRBV5-1 and TRBJ2-5, the complete variable domain reads KAGVTQTPRYLIKTRGQQVTLSCSPISGHRSVSWYQQTPGQGLQFLFEYFSETQRNKGNFPGRFSGRQFSNSRSEMNVSTLELGDSALYLCASRGLAGVGETQYFGPGTRLLVL.